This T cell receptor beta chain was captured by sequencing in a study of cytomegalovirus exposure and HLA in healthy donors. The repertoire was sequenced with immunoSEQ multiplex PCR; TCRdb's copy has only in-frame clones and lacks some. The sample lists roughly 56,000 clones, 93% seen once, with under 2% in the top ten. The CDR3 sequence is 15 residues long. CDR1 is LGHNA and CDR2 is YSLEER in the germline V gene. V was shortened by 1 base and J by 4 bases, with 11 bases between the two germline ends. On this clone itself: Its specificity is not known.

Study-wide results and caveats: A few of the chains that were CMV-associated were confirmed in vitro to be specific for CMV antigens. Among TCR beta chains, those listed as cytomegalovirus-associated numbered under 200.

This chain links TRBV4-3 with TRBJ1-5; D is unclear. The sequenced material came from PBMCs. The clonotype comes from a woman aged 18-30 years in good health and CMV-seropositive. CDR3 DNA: TGCGCCAGCAGCCAAGTGTGGACTTCGAATCAGCCCCAGCATTTT. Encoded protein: CASSQVWTSNQPQHF.